This T cell receptor beta chain was sequenced during a study of blood T cells in healthy people across ages. Study-wide results and caveats: Long-lived and aged donors differed, with more naive CD4+ cells and higher diversity in the long-lived. As age increased, TCR beta diversity per million T cells fell in a roughly linear fashion. Investigators treated diversity estimates from one million T cells as underestimates. Unsorted PBMCs prevented conclusive naive versus antigen-experienced comparison.

Combining a sample-barcoded 5' primer with a J-beta primer mix, a second PCR ran for about 7 to 11 cycles. MiXCR, applied by TCRdb to the 5' RACE reads, yields one record per CDR3 protein. The sample has 550,000 to 750,000 distinct CDR3 sequences; around 21% are singletons. The length of the CDR3 is 13 residues. V shed 11 bases and J 6 bases; nucleotides not matched to a gene: 10. Per germline, CDR1 MDHEN and CDR2 SYDVKM. This clonotype turned up a few times. Its antigen is still unknown. V is TRBV28 and J is TRBJ2-1; 7 bases agree with TRBD2. The sequenced sample consisted of blood. The TCR was taken from a man in his 70s in good health. The CDR3 region is CAAGEGNSNEQFF. CDR3 sequence (DNA): TGTGCCGCGGGAGAAGGGAATTCCAATGAGCAGTTCTTC.